This T cell receptor (beta chain) was sequenced for a study of T cell responses to AZD1222 COVID-19 vaccine. In the study overall: Combined were second doses at about 4 or about 12 weeks. General study findings and limits: In a largely white British group with more females than males, clonal diversity was possibly underestimated. Unmutated variant regions are reportedly targeted by nearly half of spike-specific TCRs. The study found Spike-specific TCR breadth and depth rose after two AZD1222 doses.

Produced via immunoSEQ multiplex PCR; TCRdb's table is partial and in-frame only. There are around 160,000 clones in the sample; almost 90% occur only once, and 5.5% lies in the top ten. Germline CDR1 is SGDLS and CDR2 is YYNGEE. V dropped 6 bases and J dropped 0 bases, with 10 bases sitting between them. CDR3 length equals 14 residues. About this clone: What it binds is not known.

The chain uses TRBV9 and TRBJ1-3; D call uncertain. The source is an adult in good health. The starting material was peripheral blood, obtained on day 0 of AZD1222 vaccination. CDR3 coding DNA: TGTGCCAGCACACCGTGGCCCTCTGGAAACACCATATATTTT. It codes for CASTPWPSGNTIYF.